This section outlines one TCR beta chain sequence together with its context. This specimen belongs to a study of blood T cell repertoires in COVID-19. Study processing details: Reference gene primer amplification in the assay estimated nucleated cell counts. Generated by immunoSEQ multiplex PCR, the TCRdb table keeps only in-frame clones and is missing some. V and J calls and clone size are as listed in that table; D and trimming were resolved from the DNA. The sample has approximately 150,000 clones; roughly nine tenths are singletons. Material: peripheral blood. The receptor comes from a human donor in a cohort sampled during active COVID-19.

The CDR3 here is CASSPVQGVYGYTF. Here the CDR3 DNA reads TGTGCCAGCAGTCCGGTACAGGGAGTGTATGGCTACACCTTC. The J gene is TRBJ1-2, the V gene TRBV6-5, with a weak D call TRBD1 (6 bases). The CDR3 length is 14 residues. From germline, CDR1 is MNHEY and CDR2 SVGAGI. Trimming cost V 5 bases and J 5 bases, with 15 bases left between them.